Below, 19 T cell receptor beta chains from the same sample are listed, as sequenced in a study of shared clonotypes between healthy human individuals. The data were produced by immunoSEQ multiplex PCR, yet TCRdb's version contains in-frame clones alone and is incomplete. The sample contains about 2.4 million clones, under 95% of which appear only once. Sequencing input: naive CD4+ T cells from PBMCs. This sample's subset: CD45RA+ positively selected. Receptors originate from a man aged 18 to 29 in good health. Some clones in this sample may be carry-over from other donors' samples.

This chain connects TRBV9 to TRBJ2-7; weak D call: TRBD1 (7 bases). This CDR3 is built from 14 residues. Germline values: CDR1 SGDLS, CDR2 YYNGEE. Trimming shortened V by 2 bases and J by 6 bases, and 15 bases separated the two germline ends. The CDR3, as DNA: TGTGCCAGCAGCGTCTATGCAGGGGGGCGCGAGCAGTACTTC. Its translation: CASSVYAGGREQYF. Drawing the rest from reference TRBV9 and TRBJ2-7, the complete variable domain is DSGVTQTPKHLITATGQRVTLRCSPRSGDLSVYWYQQSLDQGLQFLIQYYNGEERAKGNILERFSAQQFPDLHSELNLSSLELGDSALYFCASSVYAGGREQYFGPGTRLTVT.

This clone was found once. The chain combines TRBV11-1 with TRBJ2-1, with TRBD2 identical over 8 bases. The CDR3 has 17 residues. V lost 6 bases to trimming and J lost 0 bases; unmatched junction nucleotides: 10. The germline V gene encodes CDR1 SGHAT and CDR2 FQDESV (reference sequence). The CDR3 bases are TGTGCCAGCAGACGGGCGGGAGGTCCGAGCTCCTACAATGAGCAGTTCTTC. Translating it yields CASRRAGGPSSYNEQFF.

CDR3 DNA: TGTGCCAGCTCACCCACGGACGAAGTTGGCTACACCTTC. Its translation: CASSPTDEVGYTF. The rearrangement links TRBV18 to TRBJ1-2; no firm D call. Trimming shortened V by 3 bases and J by 7 bases, and 12 bases separated the two germline ends. CDR1 is KGHSH, CDR2 LQKENI, per germline. This CDR3 spans 13 amino acids.

This clone was detected a few times. The gene calls are TRBV7-3 and TRBJ1-1; possibly TRBD1 for D (5 bases). Germline V lookup: CDR1 SGHTA, CDR2 FQGTGA. This CDR3 region has 13 residues. Trimming left V 5 bases short and J 8 bases short, with 15 bases between. The DNA of the CDR3 is TGTGCCAGCAGCAAGACAGATTACCGCGAAGCTTTCTTT. Translating gives CASSKTDYREAFF.

V usage is TRBV7-2 and J usage is TRBJ2-2, with D hard to call. Trimming took off 2 bases at V and 8 bases at J, with 6 bases between the two ends. CDR3 length equals 12 residues. Germline assignment: CDR1 SGHTA and CDR2 FQGNSA. CDR3 in amino acids: CASSLWGGELFF. CDR3 DNA sequence: TGTGCCAGCAGCTTATGGGGAGGGGAGCTGTTTTTT. The variable domain in full, completed from reference TRBV7-2 and TRBJ2-2, reads GAGVSQSPSNKVTEKGKDVELRCDPISGHTALYWYRQSLGQGLEFLIYFQGNSAPDKSGLPSDRFSAERTGGSVSTLTIQRTQQEDSAVYLCASSLWGGELFFGEGSRLTVL.

The chain uses TRBV6-1 and TRBJ2-1; no definite D call. Germline V gives CDR1 MNHNS, CDR2 SASEGT. V lost 3 bases, J lost 7 bases, and 10 bases lay in between. The CDR3 extends over 13 amino acids. The CDR3 here is CASSDRWGNEQFF. The DNA of the CDR3 is TGTGCCAGCAGTGACAGGTGGGGAAATGAGCAGTTCTTC.

The V call is TRBV11-1, the J call TRBJ2-2, with 7 nucleotides matching TRBD1. V was clipped by 5 bases and J by 7 bases; unmatched bases: 10. CDR1 SGHAT and CDR2 FQDESV come from the germline V gene (reference sequence). The CDR3 loop spans 15 amino acids. CDR3: CASSPLPTGIGELFF. The DNA for the CDR3 is TGTGCCAGCAGCCCCTTACCGACAGGGATCGGGGAGCTGTTTTTT.

The genes are TRBV11-2 and TRBJ1-2; D is possibly TRBD1 (5 bases). Germline V gene data show CDR1 as SGHAT and CDR2 as FQNNGV. Trimming shortened V by 5 bases and J by 2 bases, and 12 bases separated the two germline ends. This CDR3 has 14 amino acids. The CDR3, as DNA: TGTGCCAGCAGCCGCCAGGAGGGGAACTATGGCTACACCTTC. Amino acid sequence: CASSRQEGNYGYTF. The full variable domain, completed using reference TRBV11-2 and TRBJ1-2, is EAGVAQSPRYKIIEKRQSVAFWCNPISGHATLYWYQQILGQGPKLLIQFQNNGVVDDSQLPKDRFSAERLKGVDSTLKIQPAKLEDSAVYLCASSRQEGNYGYTFGSGTRLTVV.

This clone was found a few times. The CDR3 nucleotides read TGTGCCTGGAGTCCCACTAGGCTAGCGGGAGGGCGGAACACCGGGGAGCTGTTTTTT. Translating it yields CAWSPTRLAGGRNTGELFF. The chain joins TRBV30 to TRBJ2-2; 12 positions match TRBD2. The germline V gene has CDR1 GTSNPN and CDR2 SVGIG (reference sequence). The CDR3 spans 19 residues. Unmatched junction bases numbered 11, after V lost 2 bases and J lost 1 base. The full variable domain, its missing parts supplied by reference TRBV30 and TRBJ2-2, is SQTIHQWPATLVQPVGSPLSLECTVEGTSNPNLYWYRQAAGRGLQLLFYSVGIGQISSEVPQNLSASRPQDRQFILSSKKLLLSDSGFYLCAWSPTRLAGGRNTGELFFGEGSRLTVL.

With regard to this clone: Other DNA sequences of this sample code for an identical CDR3. The chain carries TRBV5-4 and TRBJ2-3, with D unclear. The CDR3 is 14 amino acids. CDR1 and CDR2 (germline): SGHNT, YYREEE (reference sequence). V lost 0 bases and J 0 bases, leaving 5 bases between the germline ends. CDR3 in amino acids: CASSLVGSTDTQYF. The CDR3, as DNA: TGTGCCAGCAGCTTGGTCGGTAGCACAGATACGCAGTATTTT.

The genes are TRBV14 and TRBJ2-3, with D unclear. Per the germline V gene, CDR1 is SGHDN and CDR2 is FVKESK. The CDR3 covers 15 residues. V shed 4 bases and J shed 0 bases, with 11 bases lying between them. The CDR3 region has the DNA TGTGCCAGCAGCCGACGACTCACTAGCACAGATACGCAGTATTTT. Translation gives CASSRRLTSTDTQYF. Based on the CDR3 plus reference TRBV14 and TRBJ2-3, the full variable domain is EAGVTQFPSHSVIEKGQTVTLRCDPISGHDNLYWYRRVMGKEIKFLLHFVKESKQDESGMPNNRFLAERTGGTYSTLKVQPAELEDSGVYFCASSRRLTSTDTQYFGPGTRLTVL.

The rearrangement links TRBV6-5 to TRBJ2-7; weak D call: TRBD2 (6 bases). Trimming shortened V by 6 bases and J by 3 bases, and 18 bases separated the two germline ends. CDR3 length: 15 residues. Per the germline V gene, CDR1 is MNHEY and CDR2 is SVGAGI. The CDR3 is CASRRVGGSIYEQYF. The CDR3 DNA reads as TGTGCCAGCAGACGCGTGGGGGGATCGATCTACGAGCAGTACTTC.

This clone has just one count. The sample holds other DNA sequences that translate to the same CDR3. J is TRBJ1-1 and V is TRBV5-1; no reliable D call. Trimming pared 2 bases from V and 2 bases from J, leaving 7 bases between. Looked up from germline, CDR1 is SGHRS and CDR2 is YFSETQ. The CDR3 has 13 residues. This chain's CDR3 is CASSLAENTEAFF. The CDR3 region has the DNA TGCGCCAGCAGCTTAGCCGAAAACACTGAAGCTTTCTTT.

Details on this clone: This same CDR3 is encoded by further DNA sequences in the sample. CDR3 in amino acids: CASSLEGNTEAFF. CDR3 bases: TGTGCCAGCAGCTTGGAGGGAAACACTGAAGCTTTCTTT. The chain couples TRBV7-2 to TRBJ1-1; D unclear. The germline V gene encodes CDR1 SGHTA and CDR2 FQGNSA. The CDR3 extends over 13 amino acids. Deletions cut 3 bases from V and 2 bases from J, with 7 bases between.

This clone has only one observation. The V gene is TRBV4-3, the J gene TRBJ2-7; D gene uncertain. This CDR3 spans 12 amino acids. V was trimmed by 4 bases and J by 2 bases, leaving 6 bases between them. Germline CDR1 is LGHNA and CDR2 is YSLEER. The chain's CDR3 is CASSRRPYEQYF. The DNA for the CDR3 is TGCGCCAGCAGCCGCAGACCCTACGAGCAGTACTTC.

The sample holds one count of this clone. This chain links TRBV30 with TRBJ1-4, with TRBD1 as a possible D gene (6 bases). This CDR3 comprises 13 residues. Trimming removed 3 bases at V and 3 bases at J, with 8 bases between. The V gene's germline CDR1 is GTSNPN and CDR2 SVGIG (reference sequence). The CDR3 DNA follows: TGTGCCTGGAGGAGGACAGCTAATGAAAAACTGTTTTTT. This translates into CAWRRTANEKLFF.

This clone occurred a few times. The chain employs TRBV28 and TRBJ1-1; TRBD1 aligns across 7 bases. This CDR3 is built from 14 residues. V shed 1 base, J shed 7 bases, and the junction held 6 bases outside the gene matches. CDR1 and CDR2 from the germline V gene are MDHEN and SYDVKM. Here the CDR3 DNA reads TGTGCCAGCAGTTTATCCGACAGGGTGAGTGAAGCTTTCTTT. This translates into CASSLSDRVSEAFF.

The chain couples TRBV19 to TRBJ1-4; D remains ambiguous. Trimming stripped 4 bases from V and 4 bases from J, with 16 bases between. The CDR3 runs to 16 residues. Germline CDR1 reads LNHDA; CDR2 reads SQIVND (reference sequence). The DNA of the CDR3 is TGTGCCAGTAGTAAAAATGCGAACACCTTTAATGAAAAACTGTTTTTT. This translates into CASSKNANTFNEKLFF.

The V gene is TRBV10-3, the J gene TRBJ1-2; D might be TRBD1 (6 bases). Germline assignment: CDR1 ENHRY and CDR2 SYGVKD. V lost 0 bases and J lost 12, with 11 bases in between. This CDR3 has 12 residues. CDR3 DNA sequence: TGTGCCATCAGTGAGTCTGAGACAGGAAACACCTTC. It translates to CAISESETGNTF.